The rows below give T cell receptor beta chains drawn from one sample of a study of blood T cell repertoires in COVID-19. Clones were sequenced by immunoSEQ multiplex PCR, and TCRdb holds only the in-frame ones, with some missing. The sample shows 140,000 to 150,000 clones, 76% of them seen only once. Sequencing was performed on peripheral blood. These receptors originate from a man in his sixties with acute or convalescent COVID-19. CDR3s include the opening cysteine and the closing phenylalanine or tryptophan. The D gene is left open where the match is weak. Rows give clone size only sometimes, using once, few, many, or a class for an expanded clone.

j_call	v_call	d_call	clone_size	cdr3_aa	cdr3_nt
TRBJ2-3	TRBV5-1	TRBD2	-	CASSLGLAGGLDTQYF	TGCGCCAGCAGCTTGGGACTAGCGGGAGGATTGGATACGCAGTATTTT
TRBJ2-3	TRBV4-1	TRBD2	-	CASSQGLAGGMGTTDTQYF	TGCGCCAGCAGCCAAGGACTAGCGGGAGGGATGGGTACGACAGATACGCAGTATTTT
TRBJ2-1	TRBV29-1	-	-	CSVEGTVGRYNEQFF	TGCAGCGTTGAAGGGACAGTGGGACGATACAATGAGCAGTTCTTC
TRBJ2-3	TRBV5-1	TRBD1	few	CASSLGQGSTDTQYF	TGCGCCAGCAGCTTGGGACAGGGGAGCACAGATACGCAGTATTTT
TRBJ2-7	TRBV9	-	-	CASSPQIPSYEQYF	TGTGCCAGCAGCCCACAGATACCCTCCTACGAGCAGTACTTC
TRBJ1-2	TRBV24-1	TRBD1	-	CATSDRDRSNYGYTF	TGTGCCACCAGTGACCGGGACAGGAGTAACTATGGCTACACCTTC
TRBJ2-2	TRBV6-5	-	-	CASSYLSAETGELFF	TGTGCCAGCAGTTACTTGTCCGCCGAGACCGGGGAGCTGTTTTTT
TRBJ2-5	TRBV7-3	TRBD1	-	CASSLTGQGETQYF	TGTGCCAGCAGCTTAACGGGACAGGGGGAGACCCAGTACTTC
TRBJ1-3	TRBV7-9	TRBD1	-	CASSSAGGGNTIYF	TGTGCCAGCAGCTCCGCAGGGGGCGGAAACACCATATATTTT
TRBJ2-6	TRBV6-1	-	-	CASSEAVKGEQGSGANVLTF	TGTGCCAGCAGTGAAGCGGTAAAGGGGGAACAGGGATCTGGGGCCAACGTCCTGACTTTC
TRBJ1-5	TRBV6-1	TRBD1	-	CASSEGTGLQPQHF	TGTGCCAGCAGTGAGGGGACAGGGTTACAGCCCCAGCATTTT
TRBJ2-5	TRBV6-5	-	-	CASSWGTSLETQYF	TGTGCCAGCAGCTGGGGGACTTCCCTGGAGACCCAGTACTTC
TRBJ1-4	TRBV5-1	-	few	CASSLVGRTNEKLFF	TGCGCCAGCAGCTTGGTAGGGAGAACTAATGAAAAACTGTTTTTT
TRBJ2-7	TRBV6-5	-	once	CASSYSRSPYEQYF	TGTGCCAGCAGTTATTCCCGGTCCCCCTACGAGCAGTACTTC
TRBJ2-3	TRBV5-5	-	-	CASSHILGSYLPSETDTQYF	TGTGCCAGCAGCCATATTCTTGGGAGTTACCTGCCAAGTGAGACAGATACGCAGTATTTT
TRBJ2-2	TRBV13	TRBD2	-	CASSLKDRLAVNTGELFF	TGTGCCAGCAGCTTAAAAGACCGACTAGCGGTGAACACCGGGGAGCTGTTTTTT
TRBJ1-2	TRBV28	TRBD1	-	CASSFSRQGAGYGYTF	TGTGCCAGCAGTTTTTCCCGACAGGGGGCGGGGTATGGCTACACCTTC
TRBJ2-7	TRBV6-5	TRBD2	-	CASSKRSSGRYEQYF	TGTGCCAGCAGTAAGAGGTCTAGCGGGAGGTACGAGCAGTACTTC
TRBJ2-7	TRBV11-2	-	-	CASSSRGTYEQYF	TGTGCCAGCAGCTCCAGGGGTACCTACGAGCAGTACTTC
TRBJ2-3	TRBV3-1/TRBV3-2	TRBD2	-	CASTPSGRPPTDTQYF	TGTGCCAGCACGCCTAGCGGGAGGCCCCCGACAGATACGCAGTATTTT
TRBJ1-2	TRBV18	TRBD1	few	CASSSGTEYGYTF	TGTGCCAGCTCGTCAGGGACAGAATATGGCTACACCTTC
TRBJ1-2	TRBV12-3/TRBV12-4	-	-	CASSFTGNYGYTF	TGTGCCAGCAGCTTTACAGGAAACTATGGCTACACCTTC
TRBJ2-2	TRBV6-5	-	-	CASRVAEGDTGELFF	TGTGCCAGCAGGGTGGCTGAGGGCGACACCGGGGAGCTGTTTTTT
TRBJ1-1	TRBV11-2	-	-	CASSFAGADTEAFF	TGTGCCAGCAGCTTTGCAGGGGCGGACACTGAAGCTTTCTTT
TRBJ1-1	TRBV10-3	-	-	CAISESRGRGSTEAFF	TGTGCCATCAGTGAGTCTAGGGGCAGGGGCAGCACTGAAGCTTTCTTT
TRBJ1-1	TRBV4-1	TRBD1	medium-sized	CASSKATGPNTEAFF	TGCGCCAGCAGCAAAGCGACAGGGCCGAACACTGAAGCTTTCTTT
TRBJ2-7	TRBV27	TRBD1	-	CASRITSDRAEQYF	TGTGCCAGCAGGATCACCTCTGACAGGGCCGAGCAGTACTTC
TRBJ2-1	TRBV4-1	TRBD2	-	CASSQASGYNEQFF	TGCGCCAGCAGCCAAGCTAGCGGTTACAATGAGCAGTTCTTC
TRBJ2-5	TRBV18	-	-	CASSPQGQQETQYF	TGTGCCAGCTCGCCCCAGGGTCAACAAGAGACCCAGTACTTC
TRBJ2-4	TRBV21-1	-	-	CASNPEGLRLKNIQYF	TGTGCCAGCAACCCTGAGGGTCTAAGGTTAAAAAACATTCAGTACTTC
TRBJ2-1	TRBV5-1	TRBD2	-	CASSLISGSSNEQFF	TGCGCCAGCAGCTTGATTAGCGGGAGTAGCAATGAGCAGTTCTTC
TRBJ2-5	TRBV19	TRBD2	-	CASSRLAGGQETQYF	TGTGCCAGTAGTAGGCTAGCGGGAGGGCAAGAGACCCAGTACTTC
TRBJ1-4	TRBV7-6	-	-	CASSPRQGSEKLFF	TGTGCCAGCAGCCCGCGTCAGGGGAGCGAAAAACTGTTTTTT
TRBJ2-7	TRBV29-1	TRBD2	-	CSGRLAGSYEQYF	TGCAGCGGCAGACTAGCGGGGTCCTACGAGCAGTACTTC
TRBJ1-2	TRBV2	TRBD1	many	CASSDGQGGYGYTF	TGTGCCAGCAGTGATGGACAGGGTGGCTATGGCTACACCTTC
TRBJ2-5	TRBV19	TRBD2	-	CASSISVGRARETQYF	TGTGCCAGTAGTATATCCGTCGGGAGGGCCCGCGAGACCCAGTACTTC
TRBJ1-4	TRBV28	TRBD1	-	CASSQSEGRGQTNEKLFF	TGTGCCAGCAGCCAAAGCGAAGGCAGGGGGCAAACTAATGAAAAACTGTTTTTT
TRBJ2-5	TRBV3-1/TRBV3-2	TRBD1	-	CASSSGTGFGTQYF	TGTGCCAGCAGCTCCGGGACAGGGTTCGGGACCCAGTACTTC
TRBJ1-3	TRBV6-6	-	-	CASSYAGSSGNTIYF	TGTGCCAGCAGTTATGCGGGTTCCTCTGGAAACACCATATATTTT
TRBJ1-4	TRBV7-2	TRBD1	-	CASSLAPGQGAEKLFF	TGTGCCAGCAGCTTGGCGCCGGGACAGGGGGCAGAAAAACTGTTTTTT
TRBJ2-3	TRBV4-2	-	-	CASSQALQSSTDTQYF	TGTGCCAGCAGCCAGGCGTTACAGTCTAGCACAGATACGCAGTATTTT
TRBJ1-5	TRBV28	-	few	CASSFPDWYSNQPQHF	TGTGCCAGCAGTTTCCCCGACTGGTATAGCAATCAGCCCCAGCATTTT
TRBJ2-5	TRBV28	TRBD2	-	CASSFGGLAGRETQYF	TGTGCCAGCAGCTTTGGCGGGCTAGCGGGGCGGGAGACCCAGTACTTC
TRBJ2-3	TRBV25-1	-	few	CASCEGFTDTQYF	TGTGCCAGCTGCGAGGGATTCACAGATACGCAGTATTTT
TRBJ1-3	TRBV30	-	-	CAWSKNFYSGNTIYF	TGTGCCTGGTCCAAAAACTTCTACTCTGGAAACACCATATATTTT
TRBJ1-1	TRBV19	-	-	CATRNTEAFF	TGTGCCACGCGGAACACTGAAGCTTTCTTT
TRBJ2-2	TRBV13	TRBD2	-	CASSLGGRLAGGNTGELFF	TGTGCCAGCAGCTTAGGCGGGCGACTAGCGGGAGGAAACACCGGGGAGCTGTTTTTT
TRBJ1-2	TRBV10-3	-	-	CAISGVGVAFNYGYTF	TGTGCCATCAGTGGCGTTGGTGTTGCATTCAACTATGGCTACACCTTC
TRBJ2-3	TRBV18	TRBD1	-	CASSWGQGATDTQYF	TGTGCCAGCTCGTGGGGACAGGGGGCCACAGATACGCAGTATTTT
TRBJ2-2	TRBV9	-	few	CASSVFYGKEAGELFF	TGTGCCAGCAGCGTATTCTACGGGAAAGAGGCCGGGGAGCTGTTTTTT
TRBJ2-1	TRBV11-2	TRBD2	-	CASSLEGREGVYEQFF	TGTGCCAGCAGCTTAGAAGGGCGGGAGGGTGTCTATGAGCAGTTCTTC